The 26 T cell receptor beta chains below all came from one sample that was sequenced in a study of blood T cell repertoires in COVID-19. Sequencing was performed with immunoSEQ multiplex PCR; in TCRdb, only in-frame clones are kept and a portion is missing. This table has about 250,000 clones, more than 70% appearing once. The sample comprised peripheral blood. These receptors were obtained from a man at least 80 years old with acute or convalescent COVID-19.

The rearrangement links TRBV4-1 to TRBJ2-5; D is ambiguous. Trimming removed 0 bases from V and 5 bases from J, with 19 bases in between. The CDR3 covers 17 residues. Germline-derived CDR1 and CDR2 are MGHRA and YSYEKL. DNA for the CDR3: TGCGCCAGCAGCCAAGAGGGCTATGCAGGATATGTGGAGACCCAGTACTTC. As protein: CASSQEGYAGYVETQYF.

V and J are TRBV5-1 and TRBJ1-4; TRBD1 is a possible D gene (5 bases). Germline V gene lookup returns CDR1 SGHRS and CDR2 YFSETQ. Trimming cost V 0 bases and J 8 bases, with 14 bases left between them. The CDR3 spans 15 residues. This chain's CDR3 is CASSLDRGTGEKLFF. In DNA form, the CDR3 reads TGCGCCAGCAGCTTGGACCGGGGGACGGGGGAAAAACTGTTTTTT.

The chain links TRBV6-5 to TRBJ2-7; TRBD2 agrees at 8 bases. Germline loops: CDR1 MNHEY, CDR2 SVGAGI. V trimming: 7 bases; J trimming: 2 bases; junction bases outside the gene matches: 10. The CDR3 has 15 residues. CDR3 DNA: TGTGCCAGCACCCGGGGGGGCTCAGGCACCTACGAGCAGTACTTC. Its protein product is CASTRGGSGTYEQYF.

CDR3 sequence (DNA): TGTGCCAGCAGACGGCGACAGGGATCACTGTTTTTT. This sequence encodes CASRRRQGSLFF. This chain connects TRBV28 to TRBJ1-4; TRBD1 matches at 7 bases. Germline V CDR1 and CDR2: MDHEN, SYDVKM. This CDR3 is 12 amino acids long. The V segment lost 6 bases and the J segment 13 bases; nucleotides outside the gene matches: 8.

This sequence joins TRBV7-9 and TRBJ2-7; 8 bases match TRBD1. Trimming took 5 bases from V and 0 from J; bases not matched to a gene: 9. Looked up from germline, CDR1 is SEHNR and CDR2 is FQNEAQ (reference sequence). The CDR3 covers 16 residues. CDR3 nucleotide sequence: TGTGCCAGCAGCGGGCTCGACAGGGGACTCTCCTACGAGCAGTACTTC. Translated: CASSGLDRGLSYEQYF.

This clone has just a few counts. This sequence joins TRBV7-9 and TRBJ2-3, with D possibly TRBD2 on 5 matching bases. This CDR3 has 12 residues. Germline V CDR1 and CDR2: SEHNR, FQNEAQ (reference sequence). The V gene lost 11 bases and the J gene lost 6 bases, with 15 bases spanning the gap. Here the CDR3 DNA reads TGTGCCGAAGACCCCGGGGTGGATACGCAGTATTTT. Amino acid sequence: CAEDPGVDTQYF.

The chain employs TRBV6-5 and TRBJ2-1; D is unresolved. With 8 bases removed from V and 0 bases from J, the gap between germline ends came to 8 bases. Germline V gene lookup returns CDR1 MNHEY and CDR2 SVGAGI. The CDR3 has 13 residues. The CDR3: CASEESSYNEQFF. The CDR3 nucleotides read TGTGCCAGCGAAGAGAGCTCCTACAATGAGCAGTTCTTC.

The rearrangement uses TRBV28 and TRBJ1-1; 7 nucleotides agree with TRBD1. J was trimmed by 2 bases and V by 7 bases; bases with no gene match: 13. Germline V gene sequence: CDR1 MDHEN, CDR2 SYDVKM. This CDR3 comprises 16 residues. CDR3 DNA: TGTGCCAGCATTCCCACAGGTAGGGGGCTTAACACTGAAGCTTTCTTT. Protein: CASIPTGRGLNTEAFF.

The genes are TRBV9 and TRBJ2-7; 8 bases align to TRBD1. Germline V lookup: CDR1 SGDLS, CDR2 YYNGEE. This CDR3 spans 16 amino acids. The V gene end was trimmed by 1 base and the J gene end by 6 bases; junction bases not matched to a gene: 12. In nucleotides, the CDR3 is TGTGCCAGCAGCGTAACACCGACAGGGGTCACCTCCGAGCAGTACTTC. This translates into CASSVTPTGVTSEQYF. The whole variable domain, filled in from reference TRBV9 and TRBJ2-7, reads DSGVTQTPKHLITATGQRVTLRCSPRSGDLSVYWYQQSLDQGLQFLIQYYNGEERAKGNILERFSAQQFPDLHSELNLSSLELGDSALYFCASSVTPTGVTSEQYFGPGTRLTVT.

This clone was counted a single time. CDR3 in amino acids: CASSLDFGQGGETQYF. The CDR3 nucleotides read TGTGCCAGCAGCTTAGATTTCGGGCAGGGGGGCGAGACCCAGTACTTC. The chain uses TRBV7-2 and TRBJ2-5; TRBD1 is a possible D gene (7 bases). Germline V gene data show CDR1 as SGHTA and CDR2 as FQGNSA. Trimming left V 1 base short and J 5 bases short, with 17 bases between. The CDR3 consists of 16 residues.

The chain combines TRBV5-4 with TRBJ2-7; 7 nucleotides match TRBD1. There are 15 residues in the CDR3. V was pared by 4 bases and J by 2 bases, with 9 bases of the junction left unmatched. Per germline, CDR1 SGHNT and CDR2 YYREEE (reference sequence). The CDR3 reads CASSATGQKAYEQYF. The CDR3 DNA reads TGTGCCAGCAGCGCGACAGGGCAAAAAGCCTACGAGCAGTACTTC.

This sequence joins TRBV4-1 and TRBJ2-7; no reliable D call. Trimming pared 0 bases from V and 3 bases from J, leaving 9 bases between. Germline V CDR1 and CDR2: MGHRA, YSYEKL. The length of the CDR3 is 14 residues. CDR3 in amino acids: CASSQDRIRYEQYF. CDR3 in DNA: TGCGCCAGCAGCCAAGACAGGATCCGCTACGAGCAGTACTTC.

The V call is TRBV5-1, the J call TRBJ2-2; 7 nucleotides line up with TRBD2. The CDR3 is made up of 17 amino acids. CDR1 is SGHRS, CDR2 YFSETQ, per germline. The junction had 9 bases not matched to a gene; V was cut back by 0 bases and J by 4 bases. The CDR3 region has the DNA TGCGCCAGCAGCTTGGGAGCGGGACTAACCCCCACCGGGGAGCTGTTTTTT. Its translation is CASSLGAGLTPTGELFF.

The chain joins TRBV6-5 to TRBJ2-1; TRBD2 is a possible D gene (5 bases). The germline V and J ends were trimmed by 7 bases and 6 bases, with 16 bases remaining between them. The germline V gene encodes CDR1 MNHEY and CDR2 SVGAGI. CDR3 length: 14 amino acids. CDR3 loop: CASTYGGGINEQFF. The CDR3 bases are TGTGCCAGCACCTACGGAGGTGGGATCAATGAGCAGTTCTTC.

The rearrangement joins TRBV7-6 to TRBJ2-7; 10 nucleotides agree with TRBD2. Germline lookup yields CDR1 SGHVS and CDR2 FNYEAQ. Unmatched junction bases numbered 13, after V lost 5 bases and J lost 6 bases. This CDR3 region has 16 residues. The CDR3 DNA reads TGTGCCAGCAGCCTCGAAGTCCCAGCGGGAGGGGGCGAGCAGTACTTC. It codes for CASSLEVPAGGGEQYF.

The chain has TRBV27 and TRBJ2-7, with 7 nucleotides matching TRBD2. V trimming: 5 bases; J trimming: 4 bases; junction bases outside the gene matches: 8. The CDR3 runs to 14 residues. From germline, CDR1 is MNHEY and CDR2 SMNVEV (reference sequence). The CDR3 sequence is CASSRTRPAYEQYF. CDR3 coding DNA: TGTGCCAGCAGTCGGACTAGGCCGGCATACGAGCAGTACTTC.

As regards this clone: An end of the junction differs from the germline gene, which may be a read error. The chain links TRBV7-8 to TRBJ2-7; 10 bases are shared with TRBD1. Germline values: CDR1 SGHVS, CDR2 FQNEAQ. CDR3 length: 13 residues. The CDR3 sequence: CASSYRDRGIDIF. Written as DNA, the CDR3 is TGTGCCAGCAGCTACCGGGACAGGGGTATCGATATTTTC. The full variable domain, with the rest looked up from reference TRBV7-8 and TRBJ2-7, is GAGVSQSPRYKVAKRGQDVALRCDPISGHVSLFWYQQALGQGPEFLTYFQNEAQLDKSGLPSDRFFAERPEGSVSTLKIQRTQQEDSAVYLCASSYRDRGIDIFGPGTRLTVT.

The V call is TRBV15, the J call TRBJ2-5; tentatively, D is TRBD1 (6 bases). This CDR3 is built from 16 residues. Germline CDR1 is LNHNV and CDR2 is YYDKDF (reference sequence). Trimming left V 0 bases short and J 5 bases short, with 16 bases between. DNA for the CDR3: TGTGCCACCAGCAGAGATGTGGGGGCCCCATGGGAGACCCAGTACTTC. This translates into CATSRDVGAPWETQYF. The whole variable domain, filled in from reference TRBV15 and TRBJ2-5, reads DAMVIQNPRYQVTQFGKPVTLSCSQTLNHNVMYWYQQKSSQAPKLLFHYYDKDFNNEADTPDNFQSRRPNTSFCFLDIRSPGLGDTAMYLCATSRDVGAPWETQYFGPGTRLLVL.

The genes are TRBV12-5 and TRBJ1-4; D is unresolved. The germline V gene encodes CDR1 LGHNT and CDR2 FRNRAP. Trimming stripped 10 bases from V and 3 bases from J, with 15 bases between. The CDR3 sequence is 14 residues long. CDR3 bases: TGTGCTAAGGCCCCGGGAAGACCTAATGAAAAACTGTTTTTT. This translates into CAKAPGRPNEKLFF.

The chain uses TRBV10-3 and TRBJ2-5; 10 nucleotides line up with TRBD2. Germline CDR1 is ENHRY and CDR2 is SYGVKD. V lost 4 bases, J lost 2 bases, and 7 bases stayed unmatched. This CDR3 has 16 amino acids. The chain's CDR3 is CAISGLAGVGQETQYF. CDR3 sequence (DNA): TGTGCCATCAGTGGCCTAGCGGGAGTGGGACAAGAGACCCAGTACTTC.

V gene TRBV7-2 combines with J gene TRBJ1-5; tentatively, D is TRBD1 (6 bases). The CDR3 sequence is 14 residues long. The V end lost 4 bases, the J end lost 7 bases, and 14 bases lay between the germline ends. CDR1 SGHTA and CDR2 FQGNSA come from the germline V gene. The CDR3 region is CASSSDRSRQPQHF. Here the CDR3 DNA reads TGTGCCAGCAGCTCCGACAGGTCCCGGCAGCCCCAGCATTTT.

This clone has just a few counts. V usage is TRBV13 and J usage is TRBJ1-3; D is undetermined. The CDR3 is 12 residues long. Trimming left V 1 base short and J 8 bases short, with 6 bases between. Germline V gives CDR1 PRHDT, CDR2 FYEKMQ (reference sequence). The CDR3 bases are TGTGCCAGCAGCTTAGCCGGGTACACCATATATTTT. This gives the protein CASSLAGYTIYF. The full variable domain, with the rest looked up from reference TRBV13 and TRBJ1-3, is AAGVIQSPRHLIKEKRETATLKCYPIPRHDTVYWYQQGPGQDPQFLISFYEKMQSDKGSIPDRFSAQQFSDYHSELNMSSLELGDSALYFCASSLAGYTIYFGEGSWLTVV.

The chain recombines TRBV9 with TRBJ2-3, with TRBD2 identical over 11 bases. The CDR3 has 16 residues. Germline values: CDR1 SGDLS, CDR2 YYNGEE. J was trimmed by 0 bases and V by 4 bases; bases with no gene match: 4. The CDR3 DNA is TGTGCCAGCAGCCCGTGGACTAGCGGGAGCACAGATACGCAGTATTTT. Residues: CASSPWTSGSTDTQYF.

The chain uses TRBV3-1 (or the pseudogene TRBV3-2) and TRBJ1-3; D is unclear. CDR1 LGHDT and CDR2 YNNKEL come from the germline V gene (reference sequence). The length of the CDR3 is 15 residues. The germline V and J ends were trimmed by 0 bases and 4 bases, with 10 bases remaining between them. In DNA, the CDR3 is TGTGCCAGCAGCCAAGATCTCGTATTCGGAAACACCATATATTTT. It codes for CASSQDLVFGNTIYF.

The chain combines TRBV5-4 with TRBJ2-3; 11 nucleotides agree with TRBD2. The germline gives CDR1 SGHNT, CDR2 YYREEE (reference sequence). CDR3 length: 16 amino acids. J gave up 5 bases and V 1 base, and 6 bases lay outside the gene matches. This chain's CDR3 is CASSLLLGTSGDTQYF. DNA of the CDR3: TGTGCCAGCAGCTTGTTATTGGGGACTAGCGGAGATACGCAGTATTTT.

The count of this clone is one. This CDR3 is also generated by other DNA sequences in the sample. The chain links TRBV18 to TRBJ2-7; the D is unclear. Germline V gene sequence: CDR1 KGHSH, CDR2 LQKENI. The V gene lost 3 bases and the J gene lost 0 bases, with 6 bases spanning the gap. CDR3 length equals 13 residues. CDR3 amino acids: CASSPGSSYEQYF. DNA for the CDR3: TGTGCCAGCTCACCGGGCAGCTCCTACGAGCAGTACTTC.